The source of this T cell receptor (beta chain) is a study of CD8 T cells in ankylosing spondylitis. The CDR3 contains 18 residues. Germline V gene sequence: CDR1 MNHNS, CDR2 SASEGT. V was pared by 6 bases and J by 5 bases, with 28 bases between. Study-wide findings and caveats: Disease-linked clones displayed a CD8+ phenotype and appeared relatively rarely in peripheral blood.

At least ten counts were recorded for this clonotype. What it binds is unknown. TCRdb reprocessed the 5' RACE reads with MiXCR, giving one entry per CDR3 protein. The sample includes 250,000 to 400,000 distinct CDR3 sequences, roughly 12% of them seen just once. The receptor was derived from a female donor with ankylosing spondylitis or in good health (not recorded which). The rearrangement links TRBV6-1 to TRBJ1-2; D perhaps matches TRBD1 (6 bases). Sequencing input: blood, either unsorted or a sorted T cell fraction (not recorded which). CDR3 in DNA: TGTGCCAGCAGAAGGGACACGGTATTGGGATGGACCCCTTATGGCTACACCTTC. It encodes CASRRDTVLGWTPYGYTF.